Each of the 13 T cell receptor beta chains below was sequenced from the same sample in a study of T cell changes during pregnancy in multiple sclerosis. Produced via immunoSEQ multiplex PCR; TCRdb's table is partial and in-frame only. The table includes tens of thousands of clones, 80% to 95% detected once. Material: CD4+ T cells from peripheral blood mononuclear cells, obtained after pregnancy. Receptors were obtained from a female donor in good health, enrolled as a control in a pregnancy study.

The chain employs TRBV5-4 and TRBJ2-3; D may be TRBD1 (5 bases). V lost 2 bases and J 5 bases, leaving 12 bases between the germline ends. Germline CDR1 and CDR2: SGHNT and YYREEE (reference sequence). This CDR3 comprises 14 residues. CDR3 protein: CASSFQGSEDTQYF. The CDR3 nucleotides read TGTGCCAGCAGCTTCCAGGGCTCCGAAGATACGCAGTATTTT.

This clone was detected only once. The rearrangement uses TRBV5-4 and TRBJ2-1; D not certain. The germline V gene encodes CDR1 SGHNT and CDR2 YYREEE (reference sequence). The CDR3 has 15 amino acids. V was trimmed by 4 bases and J by 4 bases, leaving 15 bases between them. The CDR3 sequence is CASSRSSWQYNEQFF. The CDR3 DNA follows: TGTGCCAGCAGCCGGAGTAGCTGGCAATACAATGAGCAGTTCTTC.

V is TRBV6-5 and J is TRBJ1-5, with 8 bases lining up with TRBD1. The CDR3 spans 14 residues. J gave up 3 bases and V 5 bases, and 3 bases lay outside the gene matches. In germline, CDR1 is MNHEY, CDR2 SVGAGI. The CDR3 bases are TGTGCCAGCAGTGAGACAGGGGACAATCAGCCCCAGCATTTT. It codes for CASSETGDNQPQHF.

The rearrangement joins TRBV10-2 to TRBJ2-5; 12 nucleotides agree with TRBD2. V trimming: 3 bases; J trimming: 5 bases; junction bases outside the gene matches: 7. The CDR3 extends over 16 amino acids. Germline V lookup: CDR1 WSHSY, CDR2 SAAADI. This CDR3 is CASSESSGGAQETQYF. CDR3 bases: TGCGCCAGCAGTGAATCTAGCGGGGGGGCCCAGGAGACCCAGTACTTC.

The J gene is TRBJ2-7, the V gene TRBV30; 8 nucleotides line up with TRBD1. Germline trimming cut 1 base from V and 5 bases from J; bases unmatched to any gene: 10. In germline, CDR1 is GTSNPN, CDR2 SVGIG (reference sequence). This CDR3 spans 15 amino acids. The DNA for the CDR3 is TGTGCCTGGAGTGGGGGACAGGTTAAGTTCCACGAGCAGTACTTC. Translating gives CAWSGGQVKFHEQYF.

The chain combines TRBV7-9 with TRBJ2-7; 14 nucleotides line up with TRBD2. Per germline, CDR1 SEHNR and CDR2 FQNEAQ (reference sequence). J gave up 4 bases and V 10 bases, and 12 bases lay outside the gene matches. There are 16 residues in the CDR3. The CDR3 bases are TGTGCCACCGATGCTTCCGGGACTAGCGGGAGTTACGAGCAGTACTTC. It encodes CATDASGTSGSYEQYF.

This chain joins TRBV10-3 and TRBJ1-4; the match to TRBD1 covers 9 bases. Germline trimming cut 10 bases from V and 7 bases from J; bases unmatched to any gene: 16. The CDR3 totals 16 residues. Germline assignment: CDR1 ENHRY and CDR2 SYGVKD. For the CDR3, the DNA is TGTGCCACCCGATTGAATATCGGGACAGGGTCTGAAAAACTGTTTTTT. It translates to CATRLNIGTGSEKLFF.

This chain links TRBV5-1 with TRBJ2-6, with a weak D call TRBD2 (6 bases). CDR1 is SGHRS, CDR2 YFSETQ, per germline. V lost 2 bases and J 0 bases, leaving 6 bases between the germline ends. The CDR3 runs to 15 residues. The CDR3 sequence: CASSFGGSGANVLTF. Written as DNA, the CDR3 is TGCGCCAGCAGCTTCGGGGGCTCTGGGGCCAACGTCCTGACTTTC.

The V call is TRBV6-1, the J call TRBJ1-6; D remains unclear. The germline V gene encodes CDR1 MNHNS and CDR2 SASEGT. V gave up 4 bases and J gave up 8 bases, with 6 bases separating them. The CDR3 runs 12 residues. The CDR3 spells CASSASYSPLHF. The CDR3 region has the DNA TGTGCCAGCAGTGCTTCTTATTCACCCCTCCACTTT.

J is TRBJ1-4 and V is TRBV7-9; a possible D gene is TRBD1 (5 bases). Germline values: CDR1 SEHNR, CDR2 FQNEAQ (reference sequence). Trimming pared 5 bases from V and 6 bases from J, leaving 16 bases between. This CDR3 spans 15 amino acids. The CDR3, as DNA: TGTGCCAGCAGCAAAACAGGCGAGGACGATGAAAAACTGTTTTTT. Amino acids: CASSKTGEDDEKLFF.

The rearrangement links TRBV18 to TRBJ1-5, with a weak D call TRBD1 (5 bases). Germline lookup yields CDR1 KGHSH and CDR2 LQKENI. Between the trimmed V and J ends, which lost 3 bases and 6 bases, there was a span of 15 bases. The CDR3 has 15 amino acids. The CDR3 here is CASSPSSAGGQPQHF. The CDR3 DNA reads TGTGCCAGCTCACCGAGCTCGGCGGGGGGTCAGCCCCAGCATTTT.

This sequence joins TRBV30 and TRBJ2-3; D perhaps matches TRBD2 (7 bases). V was cut by 0 bases and J by 2 bases, with 12 bases left in between. This CDR3 has 15 residues. Germline V gene lookup returns CDR1 GTSNPN and CDR2 SVGIG (reference sequence). CDR3 sequence (DNA): TGTGCCTGGAGTGTACGTGGGGGGGCCACAGATACGCAGTATTTT. This sequence encodes CAWSVRGGATDTQYF.

The CDR3 nucleotides are TGTGCCAGCAGCGGGGACAGGAAATTCGTGGGTATCTATGGCTACACCTTC. Its translation: CASSGDRKFVGIYGYTF. The chain joins TRBV2 to TRBJ1-2; 8 nucleotides match TRBD1. The CDR3 has 17 amino acids. Trimming cost V 6 bases and J 4 bases; bases outside gene matches: 16. CDR1 is SNHLY, CDR2 FYNNEI, per germline. Together with reference TRBV2 and TRBJ1-2, the CDR3 gives the full variable domain: EPEVTQTPSHQVTQMGQEVILRCVPISNHLYFYWYRQILGQKVEFLVSFYNNEISEKSEIFDDQFSVERPDGSNFTLKIRSTKLEDSAMYFCASSGDRKFVGIYGYTFGSGTRLTVV.